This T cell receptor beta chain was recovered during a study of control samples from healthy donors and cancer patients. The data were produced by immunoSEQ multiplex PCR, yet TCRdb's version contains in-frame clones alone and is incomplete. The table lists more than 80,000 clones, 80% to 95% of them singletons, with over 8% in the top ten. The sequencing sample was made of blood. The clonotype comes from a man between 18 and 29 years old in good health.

Written as DNA, the CDR3 is TGTGCCACCAGCACTACGACCGGGGCAGGGAATGAAAAACTGTTTTTT. Encoded protein: CATSTTTGAGNEKLFF. The chain uses TRBV15 and TRBJ1-4, with a possible D match to TRBD1 (5 bases). CDR1 is LNHNV and CDR2 is YYDKDF in the germline V gene (reference sequence). CDR3 size: 16 residues. Deletions cut 4 bases from V and 5 bases from J, with 17 bases between.